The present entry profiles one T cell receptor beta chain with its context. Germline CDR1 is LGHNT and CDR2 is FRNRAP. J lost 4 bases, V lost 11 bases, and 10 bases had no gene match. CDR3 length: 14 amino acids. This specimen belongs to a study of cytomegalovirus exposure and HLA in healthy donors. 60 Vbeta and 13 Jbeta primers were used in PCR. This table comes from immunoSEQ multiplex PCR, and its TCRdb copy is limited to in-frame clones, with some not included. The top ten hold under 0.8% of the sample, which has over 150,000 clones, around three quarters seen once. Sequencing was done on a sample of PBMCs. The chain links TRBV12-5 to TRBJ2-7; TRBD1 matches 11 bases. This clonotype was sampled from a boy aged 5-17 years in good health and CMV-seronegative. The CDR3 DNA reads TGTGCTGGATGGGCGGGACAGGGGGAGTACGAGCAGTACTTC. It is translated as CAGWAGQGEYEQYF.